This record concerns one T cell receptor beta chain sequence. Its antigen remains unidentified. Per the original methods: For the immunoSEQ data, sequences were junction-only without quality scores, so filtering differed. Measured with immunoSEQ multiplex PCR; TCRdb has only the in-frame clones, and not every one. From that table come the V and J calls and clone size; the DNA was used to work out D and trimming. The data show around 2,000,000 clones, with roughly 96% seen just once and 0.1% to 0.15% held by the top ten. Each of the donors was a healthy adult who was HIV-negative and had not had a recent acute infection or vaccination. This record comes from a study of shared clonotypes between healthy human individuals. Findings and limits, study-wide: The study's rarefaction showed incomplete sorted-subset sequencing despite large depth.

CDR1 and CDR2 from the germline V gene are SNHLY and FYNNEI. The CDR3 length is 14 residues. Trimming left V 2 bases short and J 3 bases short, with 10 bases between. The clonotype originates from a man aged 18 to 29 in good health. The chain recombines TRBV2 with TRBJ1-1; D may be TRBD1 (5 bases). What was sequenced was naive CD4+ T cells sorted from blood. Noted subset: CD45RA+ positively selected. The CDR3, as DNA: TGTGCCAGCAGTGAATGGGGCAGGGACACTGAAGCTTTCTTT. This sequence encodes CASSEWGRDTEAFF.